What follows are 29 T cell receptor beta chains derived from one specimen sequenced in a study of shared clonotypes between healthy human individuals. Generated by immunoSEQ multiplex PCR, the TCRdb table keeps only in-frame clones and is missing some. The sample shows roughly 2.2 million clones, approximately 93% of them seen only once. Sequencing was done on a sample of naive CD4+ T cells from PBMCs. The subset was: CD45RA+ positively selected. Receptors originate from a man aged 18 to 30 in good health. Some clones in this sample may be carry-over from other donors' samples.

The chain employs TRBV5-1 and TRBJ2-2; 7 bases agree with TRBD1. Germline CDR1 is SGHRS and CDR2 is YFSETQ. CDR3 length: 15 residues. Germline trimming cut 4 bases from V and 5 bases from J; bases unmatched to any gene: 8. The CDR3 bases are TGCGCCAGCAGCGACCCGGGACAGACAACCGGGGAGCTGTTTTTT. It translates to CASSDPGQTTGELFF. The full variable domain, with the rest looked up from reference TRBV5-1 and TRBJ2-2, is KAGVTQTPRYLIKTRGQQVTLSCSPISGHRSVSWYQQTPGQGLQFLFEYFSETQRNKGNFPGRFSGRQFSNSRSEMNVSTLELGDSALYLCASSDPGQTTGELFFGEGSRLTVL.

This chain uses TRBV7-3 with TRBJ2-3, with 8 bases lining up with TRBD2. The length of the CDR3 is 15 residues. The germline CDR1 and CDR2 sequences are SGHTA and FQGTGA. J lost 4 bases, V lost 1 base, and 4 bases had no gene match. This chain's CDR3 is CASSLKGLEADTQYF. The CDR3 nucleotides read TGTGCCAGCAGCTTAAAGGGACTAGAAGCAGATACGCAGTATTTT. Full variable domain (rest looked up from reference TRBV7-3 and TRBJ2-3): GAGVSQTPSNKVTEKGKYVELRCDPISGHTALYWYRQSLGQGPEFLIYFQGTGAADDSGLPNDRFFAVRPEGSVSTLKIQRTERGDSAVYLCASSLKGLEADTQYFGPGTRLTVL.

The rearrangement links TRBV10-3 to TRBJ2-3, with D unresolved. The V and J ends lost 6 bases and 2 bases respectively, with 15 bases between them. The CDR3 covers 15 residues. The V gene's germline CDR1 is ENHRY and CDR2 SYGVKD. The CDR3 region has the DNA TGTGCCATCAGAGAGGCAACAGAGACCACAGATACGCAGTATTTT. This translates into CAIREATETTDTQYF.

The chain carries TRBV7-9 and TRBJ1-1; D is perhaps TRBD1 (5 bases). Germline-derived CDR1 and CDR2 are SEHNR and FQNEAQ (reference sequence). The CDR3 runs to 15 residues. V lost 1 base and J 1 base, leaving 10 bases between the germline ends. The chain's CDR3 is CASSLEEGPNTEAFF. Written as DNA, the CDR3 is TGTGCCAGCAGCTTAGAAGAGGGACCGAACACTGAAGCTTTCTTT.

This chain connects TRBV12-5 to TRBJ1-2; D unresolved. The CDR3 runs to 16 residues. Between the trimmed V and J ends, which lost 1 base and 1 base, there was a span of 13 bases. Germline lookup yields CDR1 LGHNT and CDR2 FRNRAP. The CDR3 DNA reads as TGTGCTAGTGGTTTGGGGTCGACGGTACTTAACTATGGCTACACCTTC. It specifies CASGLGSTVLNYGYTF.

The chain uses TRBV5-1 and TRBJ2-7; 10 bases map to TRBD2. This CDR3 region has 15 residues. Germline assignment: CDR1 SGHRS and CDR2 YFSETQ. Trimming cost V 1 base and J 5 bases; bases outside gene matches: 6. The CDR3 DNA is TGCGCCAGCAGCTTGCCTAGCGGGAGCCTCAACGAGCAGTACTTC. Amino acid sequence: CASSLPSGSLNEQYF.

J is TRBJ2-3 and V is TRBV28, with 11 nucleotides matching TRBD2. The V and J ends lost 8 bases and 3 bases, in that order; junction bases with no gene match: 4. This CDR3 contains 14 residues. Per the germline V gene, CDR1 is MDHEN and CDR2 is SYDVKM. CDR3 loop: CASASGRRTDTQYF. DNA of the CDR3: TGTGCCAGCGCTAGCGGGAGGCGTACAGATACGCAGTATTTT.

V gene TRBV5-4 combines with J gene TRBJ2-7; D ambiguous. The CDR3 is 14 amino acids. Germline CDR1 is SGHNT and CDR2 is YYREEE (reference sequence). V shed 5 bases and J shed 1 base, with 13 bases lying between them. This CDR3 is CASSFGPYSYEQYF. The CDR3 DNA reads TGTGCCAGCAGTTTCGGGCCCTATTCCTACGAGCAGTACTTC.

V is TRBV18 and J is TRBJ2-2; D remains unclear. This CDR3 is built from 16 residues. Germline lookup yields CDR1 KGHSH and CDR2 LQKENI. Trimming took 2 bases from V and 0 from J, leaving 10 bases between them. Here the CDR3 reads CASSPFPQANTGELFF. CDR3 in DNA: TGTGCCAGCTCACCATTCCCCCAGGCGAACACCGGGGAGCTGTTTTTT.

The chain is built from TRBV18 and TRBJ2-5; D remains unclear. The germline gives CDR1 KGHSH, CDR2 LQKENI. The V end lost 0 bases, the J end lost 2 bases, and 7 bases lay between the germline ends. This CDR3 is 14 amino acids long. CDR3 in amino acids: CASSPPMHQETQYF. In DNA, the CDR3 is TGTGCCAGCTCACCACCTATGCATCAAGAGACCCAGTACTTC. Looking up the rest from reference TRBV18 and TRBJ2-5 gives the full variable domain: NAGVMQNPRHLVRRRGQEARLRCSPMKGHSHVYWYRQLPEEGLKFMVYLQKENIIDESGMPKERFSAEFPKEGPSILRIQQVVRGDSAAYFCASSPPMHQETQYFGPGTRLLVL.

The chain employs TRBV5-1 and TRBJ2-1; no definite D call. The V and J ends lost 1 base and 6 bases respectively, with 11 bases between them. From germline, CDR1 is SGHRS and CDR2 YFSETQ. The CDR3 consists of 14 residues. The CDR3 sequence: CASSLLVEGNEQFF. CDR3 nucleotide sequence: TGCGCCAGCAGCTTGTTGGTAGAAGGCAATGAGCAGTTCTTC.

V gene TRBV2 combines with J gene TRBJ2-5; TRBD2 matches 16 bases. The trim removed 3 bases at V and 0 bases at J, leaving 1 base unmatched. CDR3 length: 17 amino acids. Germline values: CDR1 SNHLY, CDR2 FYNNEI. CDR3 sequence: CASSDGTSGRDQETQYF. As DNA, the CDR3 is TGTGCCAGCAGTGATGGGACTAGCGGGAGGGACCAAGAGACCCAGTACTTC.

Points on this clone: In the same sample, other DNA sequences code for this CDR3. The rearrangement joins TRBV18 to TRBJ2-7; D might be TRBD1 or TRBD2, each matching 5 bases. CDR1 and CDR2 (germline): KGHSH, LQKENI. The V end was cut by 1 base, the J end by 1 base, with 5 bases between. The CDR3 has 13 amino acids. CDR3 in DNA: TGTGCCAGCTCACCACGGGGGTCCTACGAGCAGTACTTC. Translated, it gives CASSPRGSYEQYF. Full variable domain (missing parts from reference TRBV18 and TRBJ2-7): NAGVMQNPRHLVRRRGQEARLRCSPMKGHSHVYWYRQLPEEGLKFMVYLQKENIIDESGMPKERFSAEFPKEGPSILRIQQVVRGDSAAYFCASSPRGSYEQYFGPGTRLTVT.

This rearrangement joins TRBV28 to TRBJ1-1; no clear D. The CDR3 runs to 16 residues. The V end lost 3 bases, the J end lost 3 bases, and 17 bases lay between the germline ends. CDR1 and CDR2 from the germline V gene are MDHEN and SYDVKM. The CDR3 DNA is TGTGCCAGCAGTTTTCGCAGGCTCCGACGGGACACTGAAGCTTTCTTT. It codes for CASSFRRLRRDTEAFF.

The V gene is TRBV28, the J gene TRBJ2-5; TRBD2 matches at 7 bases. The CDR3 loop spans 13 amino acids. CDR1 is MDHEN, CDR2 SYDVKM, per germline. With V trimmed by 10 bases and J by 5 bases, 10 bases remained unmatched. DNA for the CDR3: TGTGCCATTCAACGCGGGGGAAGGGAGACCCAGTACTTC. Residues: CAIQRGGRETQYF.

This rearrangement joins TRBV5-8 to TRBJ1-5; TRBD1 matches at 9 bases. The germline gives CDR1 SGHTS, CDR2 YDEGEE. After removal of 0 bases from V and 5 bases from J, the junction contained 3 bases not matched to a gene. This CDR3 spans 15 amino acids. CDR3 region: CASSLDRGPYQPQHF. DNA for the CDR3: TGTGCCAGCAGCTTGGACAGGGGGCCATATCAGCCCCAGCATTTT. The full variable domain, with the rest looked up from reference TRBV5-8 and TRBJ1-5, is EAGVTQSPTHLIKTRGQQATLRCSPISGHTSVYWYQQALGLGLQFLLWYDEGEERNRGNFPPRFSGRQFPNYSSELNVNALELEDSALYLCASSLDRGPYQPQHFGDGTRLSIL.

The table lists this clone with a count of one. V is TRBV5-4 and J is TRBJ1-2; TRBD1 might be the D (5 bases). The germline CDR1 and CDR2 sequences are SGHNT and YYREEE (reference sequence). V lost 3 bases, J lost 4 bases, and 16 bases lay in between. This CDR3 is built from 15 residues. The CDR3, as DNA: TGTGCCAGCAGCTCCACGACAGTAGCCCCCTATGGCTACACCTTC. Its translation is CASSSTTVAPYGYTF.

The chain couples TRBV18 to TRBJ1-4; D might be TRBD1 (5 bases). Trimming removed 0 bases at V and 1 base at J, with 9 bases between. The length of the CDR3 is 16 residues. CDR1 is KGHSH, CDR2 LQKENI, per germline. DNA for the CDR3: TGTGCCAGCTCACCACCGGGGCAGGGAACTAATGAAAAACTGTTTTTT. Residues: CASSPPGQGTNEKLFF.

The CDR3 nucleotides are TGTGCCAGCAGTGAACAGGGTACGGTAGATACGCAGTATTTT. Protein product: CASSEQGTVDTQYF. The chain couples TRBV6-1 to TRBJ2-3; the D gene is possibly TRBD1 (5 bases). Trimming removed 2 bases from V and 5 bases from J, with 11 bases in between. This CDR3 has 14 amino acids. Germline V gene sequence: CDR1 MNHNS, CDR2 SASEGT.

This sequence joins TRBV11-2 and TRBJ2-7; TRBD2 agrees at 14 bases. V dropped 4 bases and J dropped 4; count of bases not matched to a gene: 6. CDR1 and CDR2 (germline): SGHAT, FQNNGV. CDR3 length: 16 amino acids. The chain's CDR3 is CASSSPTSGRVYEQYF. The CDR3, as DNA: TGTGCCAGCAGCTCACCGACTAGCGGGAGGGTTTACGAGCAGTACTTC.

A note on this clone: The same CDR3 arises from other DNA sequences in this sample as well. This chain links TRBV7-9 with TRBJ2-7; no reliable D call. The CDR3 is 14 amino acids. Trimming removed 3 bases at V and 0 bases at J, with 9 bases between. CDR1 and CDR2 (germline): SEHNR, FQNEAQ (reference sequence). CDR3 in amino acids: CASSFGGSSYEQYF. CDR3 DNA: TGTGCCAGCAGCTTCGGCGGAAGCTCCTACGAGCAGTACTTC.

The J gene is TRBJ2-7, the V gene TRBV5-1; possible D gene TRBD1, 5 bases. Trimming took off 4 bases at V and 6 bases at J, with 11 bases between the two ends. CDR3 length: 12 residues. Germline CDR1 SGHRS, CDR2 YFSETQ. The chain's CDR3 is CASSDTGVEQYF. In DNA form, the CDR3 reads TGCGCCAGCAGCGACACAGGCGTCGAGCAGTACTTC.

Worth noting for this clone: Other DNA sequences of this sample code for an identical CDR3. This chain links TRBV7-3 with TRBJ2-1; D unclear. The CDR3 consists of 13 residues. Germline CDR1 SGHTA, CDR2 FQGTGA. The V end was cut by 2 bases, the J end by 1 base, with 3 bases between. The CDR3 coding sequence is TGTGCCAGCAGCTTAGGTTCCTACAATGAGCAGTTCTTC. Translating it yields CASSLGSYNEQFF.

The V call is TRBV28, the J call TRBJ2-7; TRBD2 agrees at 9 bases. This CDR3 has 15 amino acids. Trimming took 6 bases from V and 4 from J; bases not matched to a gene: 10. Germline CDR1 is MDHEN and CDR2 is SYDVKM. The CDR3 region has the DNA TGTGCCAGCAGGCAAGCTAGCGGGAAGGTATACGAGCAGTACTTC. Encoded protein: CASRQASGKVYEQYF.

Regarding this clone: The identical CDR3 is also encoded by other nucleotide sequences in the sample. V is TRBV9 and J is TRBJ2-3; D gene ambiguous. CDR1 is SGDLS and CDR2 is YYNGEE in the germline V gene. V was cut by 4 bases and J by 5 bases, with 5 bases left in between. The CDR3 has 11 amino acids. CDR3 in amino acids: CASSRGDTQYF. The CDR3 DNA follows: TGTGCCAGCAGCCGTGGAGATACGCAGTATTTT. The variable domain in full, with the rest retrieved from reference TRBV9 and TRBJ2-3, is DSGVTQTPKHLITATGQRVTLRCSPRSGDLSVYWYQQSLDQGLQFLIQYYNGEERAKGNILERFSAQQFPDLHSELNLSSLELGDSALYFCASSRGDTQYFGPGTRLTVL.

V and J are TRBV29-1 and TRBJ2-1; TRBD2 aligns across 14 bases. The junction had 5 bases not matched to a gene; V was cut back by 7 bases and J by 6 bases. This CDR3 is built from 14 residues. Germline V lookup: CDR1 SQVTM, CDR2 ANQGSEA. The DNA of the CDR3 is TGCAGCGCCCTGGGACTAGCGGGAGCCAATGAGCAGTTCTTC. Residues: CSALGLAGANEQFF.

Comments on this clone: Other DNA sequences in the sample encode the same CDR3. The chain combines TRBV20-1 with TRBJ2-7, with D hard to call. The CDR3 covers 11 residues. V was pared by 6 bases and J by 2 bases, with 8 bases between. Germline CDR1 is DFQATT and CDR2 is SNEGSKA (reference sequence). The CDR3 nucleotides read TGCAGTGCATCGGCCGCCTACGAGCAGTACTTC. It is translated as CSASAAYEQYF.

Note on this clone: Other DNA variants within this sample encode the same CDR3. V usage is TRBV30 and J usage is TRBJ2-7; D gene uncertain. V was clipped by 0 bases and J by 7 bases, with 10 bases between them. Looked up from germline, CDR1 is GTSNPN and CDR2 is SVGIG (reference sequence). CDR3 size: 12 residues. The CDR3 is CAWSVGRLEQYF. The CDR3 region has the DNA TGTGCCTGGAGTGTAGGCCGTTTGGAGCAGTACTTC.

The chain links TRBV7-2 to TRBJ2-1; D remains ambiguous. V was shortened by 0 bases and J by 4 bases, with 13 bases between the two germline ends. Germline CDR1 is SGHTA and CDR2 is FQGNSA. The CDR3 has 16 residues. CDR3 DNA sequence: TGTGCCAGCAGCTTAGCGCATCTTGCGGCTTACAATGAGCAGTTCTTC. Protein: CASSLAHLAAYNEQFF.